This T cell receptor beta chain originates from a study of blood T cell repertoires in COVID-19. Background on the study: COVID-19 samples, acute and convalescent, were from the United States, Italy and Spain. T cells, B-cell-depleted T cells, or PBMCs supplied cDNA or gDNA.

This CDR3 is 14 amino acids long. From germline, CDR1 is SGHTS and CDR2 YDEGEE. The germline V and J ends were trimmed by 4 bases and 3 bases, with 13 bases remaining between them. While infection was still active, Seattle patients were enrolled and then followed longitudinally. In the source study's methods: Reference gene primer amplification in the assay estimated nucleated cell counts. Clones were read by immunoSEQ multiplex PCR, and TCRdb kept only the in-frame ones, dropping some. That table is the source of V, J and clone size, and D and trimming were worked out from the DNA. The table records about 310,000 clones, roughly 90% of them present only once. This clone showed up just a few times.

This TCR was sampled from a woman between 35 and 50 years old with COVID-19, enrolled during active disease. The chain is built from TRBV5-8 and TRBJ1-2, with a tentative D call TRBD1 (6 bases). What was sequenced was peripheral blood. CDR3 nucleotide sequence: TGTGCCAGCAGCAACAGGGATCGAGACTATGGCTACACCTTC. Translation gives CASSNRDRDYGYTF.